These T cell receptor beta chains were read from a single sample in a study of identical twins. TCRdb reprocessed the 5' RACE reads with MiXCR, giving one entry per CDR3 protein. The profile shows a few hundred thousand distinct CDR3 sequences, around 20% of them singletons. The material sequenced was naive T cells sorted from blood. The receptors derive from a man aged 50-59 years in good health. Each CDR3 is given with its conserved first and last residue. Fields, in order: V gene, D gene, J gene, clone size, CDR3 protein. The D gene is left open where the match is weak. Size is stated for part of the rows, as once, few or many counts, or as a class when the clone is expanded.

>TRBV6-1|NA|TRBJ1-2|few
CASSTPGRGGYTF
>TRBV4-3|NA|TRBJ2-6|few
CASSLQLGQLSSGANVLTF
>TRBV4-1|NA|TRBJ1-3|NA
CASSLGTNSGNTIYF
>TRBV4-2|NA|TRBJ2-7|many
CASSQDGDTGDEQYF
>TRBV5-1|NA|TRBJ1-1|many
CASSLFSTDQGAAFF
>TRBV25-1|NA|TRBJ2-5|NA
CASSEFQGGGETQYF
>TRBV15|NA|TRBJ2-7|NA
CATSRDLDYEQYF
>TRBV6-1|TRBD1|TRBJ1-4|few
CASTDRGSPNEKLFF
>TRBV18|NA|TRBJ2-1|many
CASSPNNEQFF
>TRBV12-3/TRBV12-4|NA|TRBJ2-5|few
CASSHPQAVAFGLETQYF
>TRBV7-6|NA|TRBJ1-5|NA
CASSLYRDQPQHF